This entry describes one T cell receptor beta chain. Its antigen is currently not known. The record has no base qualities; no much larger clone is one base away. The record originates from a study of cytomegalovirus exposure and HLA in healthy donors (dated by TCRdb to about 2017). For context, the study as a whole: An earlier analysis of approximately 590 of the donors reported 250 to 350 Gb of sequence data and 117 million unique TCR beta sequences from around 200 million T cells. Donor age, sex, ethnicity and CMV serostatus were compiled together with the repertoire data. The study combined high-throughput TCR immunosequencing, statistical association of individual TCRs with disease status, and machine learning to predict cytomegalovirus infection status. An early release covering around 630 HLA-typed donors comprised roughly 300 gigabases of sequencing data and around 86 million unique TCR sequences. Among approximately 370 genotyped donors of the cohort, an average of around 220,000 unique TCR beta nucleotide sequences was sequenced per donor, of which about 19% were non-productive. The study profiled the T cell repertoires of more than 500 subjects by immunosequencing and related them to cytomegalovirus serostatus. A later analysis re-examined previously published TCR beta repertoires from more than 550 donors and added high-resolution HLA genotyping to investigate patterns of TCR occurrence. An earlier analysis of approximately 630 of the donors applied high-throughput TCR beta sequencing to assess whether each TCR beta V gene segment acted as functional or pseudogenic. Of the approximately 400 genotyped donors, 81% fell in the genetic ancestry cluster associated with self-reported Caucasian donors. Rather than drawing on any new phenotypic data, the later analysis identified candidate immune exposures from TCR beta sequences and the way those sequences occurred across donors. All discovery cohort repertoires had been generated using a single sequencing platform. In addition to the first cohort of approximately 670 subjects, a separate validation cohort of approximately 110 different subjects was used. Typing coverage varied by locus: roughly 629-640 donors for A, B, C, DRB1 and DQB1; approximately 520 for DQA1; over 600 for DPA1; more than 450 for DPB1. Because of strong linkage in the cohort, roughly five DR-DQ haplotypes were treated as single units for association and clustering. Both class I and class II loci were covered by HLA typing, at four-digit resolution. The study aimed to test whether signatures of past pathogen exposure could be identified by cataloging public T cell receptors. A later genetic analysis used genome-wide SNP genotypes for about three fifths of the 666 donors, treating that subset as a discovery cohort. Results the study describes overall, beyond this receptor: The sequencing pipeline was judged likely to have produced a cluster of highly shared sequence variants as a technical artifact. When HLA alleles, especially DR and DQ, strongly co-occurred, TCR associations were difficult to assign to individual alleles. In this cohort, only TCR beta chains were sequenced, and detectable features were limited by the absence of alpha or paired-chain data. A later analysis reported that several top co-occurrence clusters appeared linked to parvovirus B19, influenza, CMV and Epstein-Barr virus. V-gene and J-gene trimming of TCR beta chains was associated with a missense DCLRE1C variant in a later genetic analysis, and the association was replicated in an independent cohort. According to a later analysis, most CMV-associated TCR beta chains appeared to be HLA-restricted, and the HLA associations seemed to be driven largely by CMV exposure. Because counts were too low, about 17 rarely observed V segments, including chromosome 9 orphons, were excluded from the earlier analysis of around 590 of the donors. Compared with equally common non-associated chains, HLA-associated TCR beta chains in a later analysis were more clonally expanded and had lower generation probabilities. The classifier was reported to diagnose cytomegalovirus status with high specificity and sensitivity in both the original and validation cohorts. A total of 150 or so TCR beta chains were listed by the study as associated with cytomegalovirus. In vitro tests confirmed that a few of the cytomegalovirus-associated TCR beta chains recognize cytomegalovirus antigens. A later analysis found that TCR association rates varied across HLA loci, with DRB1 alleles showing the most associated TCRs and HLA-C alleles the fewest. Immune exposure information for the cohort was limited to CMV serostatus. Linkage disequilibrium might explain the correlated functional status among segregating V segments, but an unknown experimental factor could not be excluded. Because some donors lacked HLA typing at each locus, the association tests relied only on the typed subset. Broadly in line with IMGT annotations, most TCR beta V segments showed up in productive rearrangements about 87% or about 30% of the time in an earlier analysis of several hundred of the donors. The authors suggested that the approach could potentially be extended to other disease states and immunological phenotypes. Most TCR sequences were seen in very few donors, while some public TCRs were found in many individuals. The 87-base-pair reads could not distinguish some IMGT-functional V segments, including TRBV6-2 and TRBV6-3, so those segments were excluded. At a false discovery rate of 0.05, a later analysis linked under 20,000 TCR beta sequences to specific HLA alleles. A further reported finding was that TCR beta sequences accurately predicted the HLA-A and HLA-B alleles for most subjects in the first cohort. Roughly uniform sequencing depth across donors was assumed in presence/absence analyses, although this assumption may not hold. Compared with the approximately 670-donor mean, donors in an Asian-associated ancestry cluster had fewer N-insertions in productive TCRs, according to a later genetic analysis.

To prepare the library, the immunoSEQ multiplex PCR assay was applied. For the multiplex PCR, a mixture combining 60 forward primers for TCR Vbeta segments and 13 reverse primers for TCR Jbeta segments was used. The CDR3 region of rearranged TCR beta genes was amplified from genomic DNA by a multiplex PCR assay. The amplified TCR beta libraries were sequenced on the Illumina HiSeq System as 87-base-pair reads. In the authors' own workflow: A later analysis tallied around 82 million unique TCR beta chains across the 700 or so repertoires, and some 10 million of those chains were shared by two or more donors. To remove PCR and sequencing errors, raw reads were error-corrected and collapsed into unique sequences using a nearest-neighbor algorithm that merged closely related sequences. CDR3 sequences were aligned to IMGT reference sequences to assign V, D and J gene segments. For a sequence to be retained, a match of at least six nucleotides was required to both a V gene segment and a J gene segment. Rearrangements were classified as productive when the CDR3 lacked stop codons and remained in frame with V and J, and all other rearrangements were classified as non-productive. CDR3 was defined by IMGT convention, running from the second conserved V-encoded cysteine to the conserved J-encoded phenylalanine. In an earlier analysis of 500 to 650 of the donors, sequences lacking an unambiguous match to a single V gene segment were excluded. In an earlier analysis of 450 to 700 of the donors, V segments were called functional above 56.7% productive rearrangements and were called segregating when the between-donor standard deviation exceeded 5%. A statistical classification framework was developed to diagnose cytomegalovirus status using the catalog of TCR beta chain sequences. V and J gene assignment, in a later analysis, came from comparing TCR nucleotide sequences with IMGT/GENE-DB human TR gene sequences. A later analysis assigned CDR3 sequences and most-parsimonious VDJ recombination scenarios with the TCRdist pipeline. A later analysis defined each TCR beta chain by its CDR3 amino acid sequence plus V-gene family, and excluded reads lacking a unique V-gene family. In a later analysis, nearly 600 highly shared, low-generation-probability nucleotide sequences were removed to address suspected cross-contamination and a sequencing artifact. A later analysis calculated a clonal expansion index for each public chain from normalized within-repertoire ranks of inferred template counts. In a later analysis, generation probabilities were computed using a VDJ recombination model fitted to out-of-frame rearrangements, and the results were checked against IGoR. In a later analysis, TCR-TCR, TCR-HLA and TCR-CMV co-occurrence was scored with hypergeometric tests, and a repertoire-size bias correction was applied to TCR pairs. False discovery rates were estimated in a later analysis by permuting HLA or CMV assignments 20 times. In a later analysis, co-occurring TCRs were grouped using DBSCAN, and TCRdist sequence similarity was added for clustering within HLA-allele-positive subsets. Repertoires with fewer than 30,000 or more than 120,000 public chains, plus five repertoires with anomalous nucleotide sharing, were excluded from co-occurrence clustering. TCRdb took this table from immuneACCESS and kept in-frame rearrangements with V and J called. Such tables lack part of the clones; where checked against another copy, unresolved V genes explain under half of the gap, and the rest is unexplained. The DNA gave D and trimming, while V, J and clone size come from that table. This sample holds 200,000 to 300,000 clones; roughly four fifths were observed only once. In total, the top ten clones hold about 7.5% of the sample.

The CDR3 runs 13 residues from the cysteine to the phenylalanine. The DNA shown is the 39-base CDR3, in frame from base 1. At the junction V is shortened by 5 bases and J by 9 bases; bases outside the gene matches: 4. CDR1 and CDR2 were assigned from the germline V gene (reference sequence) as MNHEY and SMNVEV. In total, approximately 690 healthy bone marrow donors made up the cohort. At the time of sampling, all cohort members were nominally healthy, though unrecorded immune exposures were likely present. The donor was CMV seropositive and belonged to the group of 250 to 300 seropositive cohort members. A peripheral blood sample was provided by each donor, and peripheral blood mononuclear cells were used for TCR beta sequencing. Genomic DNA was extracted from the blood cell samples with the Qiagen DNeasy Blood Extraction Kit.

The TCR was taken from a woman between 55 and 75 years old in good health and CMV-seropositive. Sequenced sample: PBMCs. Here the chain combines TRBV27 and TRBJ2-1; 10 bases in the junction line up with TRBD2. The CDR3 sequence is CASSVVAGGEQFF. Here is the DNA: TGTGCCAGCAGTGTGGTAGCGGGAGGTGAGCAGTTCTTC.